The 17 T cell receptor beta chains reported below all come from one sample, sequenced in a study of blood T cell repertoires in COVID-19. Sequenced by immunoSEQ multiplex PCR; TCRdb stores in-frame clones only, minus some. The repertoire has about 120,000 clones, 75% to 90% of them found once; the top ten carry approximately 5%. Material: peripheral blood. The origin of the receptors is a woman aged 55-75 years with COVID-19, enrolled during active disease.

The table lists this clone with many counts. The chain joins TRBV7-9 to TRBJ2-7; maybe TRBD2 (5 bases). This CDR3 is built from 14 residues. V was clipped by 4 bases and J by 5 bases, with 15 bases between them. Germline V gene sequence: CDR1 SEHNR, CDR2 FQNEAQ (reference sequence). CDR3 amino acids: CASSSSGGFHEQYF. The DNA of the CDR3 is TGTGCCAGCAGCTCCAGCGGCGGGTTCCACGAGCAGTACTTC.

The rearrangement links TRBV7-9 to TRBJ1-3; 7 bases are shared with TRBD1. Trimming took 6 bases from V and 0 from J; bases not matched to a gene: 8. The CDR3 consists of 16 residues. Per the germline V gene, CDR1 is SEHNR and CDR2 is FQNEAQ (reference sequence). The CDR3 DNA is TGTGCCAGCAGAGGAACAGGGGACTTCTCTGGAAACACCATATATTTT. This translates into CASRGTGDFSGNTIYF.

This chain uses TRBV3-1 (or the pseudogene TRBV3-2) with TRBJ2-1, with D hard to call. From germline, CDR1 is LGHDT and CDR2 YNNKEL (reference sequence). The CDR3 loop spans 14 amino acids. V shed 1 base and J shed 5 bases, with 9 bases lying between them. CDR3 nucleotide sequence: TGTGCCAGCAGCCAAGGTTACTATCACAATGAGCAGTTCTTC. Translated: CASSQGYYHNEQFF.

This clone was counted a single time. CDR3 amino acids: CASSSQGAITEAFF. The CDR3 nucleotides read TGTGCCAGCAGCTCACAGGGGGCGATAACTGAAGCTTTCTTT. The rearrangement joins TRBV11-2 to TRBJ1-1; 9 bases agree with TRBD1. There are 14 residues in the CDR3. Germline CDR1 is SGHAT and CDR2 is FQNNGV. J was trimmed by 5 bases and V by 4 bases; bases with no gene match: 5.

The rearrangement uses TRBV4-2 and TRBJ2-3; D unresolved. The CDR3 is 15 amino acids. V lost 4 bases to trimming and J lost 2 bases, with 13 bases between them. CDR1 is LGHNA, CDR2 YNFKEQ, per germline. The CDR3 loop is CASSPFNADTDTQYF. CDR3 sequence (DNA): TGTGCCAGCAGCCCATTCAACGCAGACACAGATACGCAGTATTTT.

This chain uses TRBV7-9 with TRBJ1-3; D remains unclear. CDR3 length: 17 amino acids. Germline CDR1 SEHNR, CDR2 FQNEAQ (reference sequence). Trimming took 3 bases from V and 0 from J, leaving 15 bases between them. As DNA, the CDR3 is TGTGCCAGCAGCTTGAGCGGAGCGTTACCCTCTGGAAACACCATATATTTT. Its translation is CASSLSGALPSGNTIYF.

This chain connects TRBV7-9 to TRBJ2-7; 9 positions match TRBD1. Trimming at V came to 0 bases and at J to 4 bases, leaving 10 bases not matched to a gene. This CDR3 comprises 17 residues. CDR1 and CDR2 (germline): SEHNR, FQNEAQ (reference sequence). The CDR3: CASSLAPGQGRDYEQYF. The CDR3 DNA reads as TGTGCCAGCAGCTTAGCCCCGGGACAGGGTAGAGATTACGAGCAGTACTTC.

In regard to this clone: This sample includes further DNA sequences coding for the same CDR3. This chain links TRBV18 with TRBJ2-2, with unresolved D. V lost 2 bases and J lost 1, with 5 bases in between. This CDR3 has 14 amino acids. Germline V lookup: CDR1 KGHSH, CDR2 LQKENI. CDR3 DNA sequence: TGTGCCAGCTCACCAGGGCAGAACACCGGGGAGCTGTTTTTT. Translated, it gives CASSPGQNTGELFF. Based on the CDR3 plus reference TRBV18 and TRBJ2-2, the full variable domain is NAGVMQNPRHLVRRRGQEARLRCSPMKGHSHVYWYRQLPEEGLKFMVYLQKENIIDESGMPKERFSAEFPKEGPSILRIQQVVRGDSAAYFCASSPGQNTGELFFGEGSRLTVL.

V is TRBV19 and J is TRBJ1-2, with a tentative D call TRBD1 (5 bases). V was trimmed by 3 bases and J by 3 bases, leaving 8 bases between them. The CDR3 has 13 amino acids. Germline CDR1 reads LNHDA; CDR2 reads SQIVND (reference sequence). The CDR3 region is CASSIFRDYGYTF. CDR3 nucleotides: TGTGCCAGTAGTATTTTCAGGGACTATGGCTACACCTTC. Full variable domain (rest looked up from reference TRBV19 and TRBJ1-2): DGGITQSPKYLFRKEGQNVTLSCEQNLNHDAMYWYRQDPGQGLRLIYYSQIVNDFQKGDIAEGYSVSREKKESFPLTVTSAQKNPTAFYLCASSIFRDYGYTFGSGTRLTVV.

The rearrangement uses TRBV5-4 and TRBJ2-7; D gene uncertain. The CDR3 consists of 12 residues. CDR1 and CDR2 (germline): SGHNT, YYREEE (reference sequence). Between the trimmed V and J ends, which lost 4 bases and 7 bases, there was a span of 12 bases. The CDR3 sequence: CASSELSREQYF. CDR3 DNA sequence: TGTGCCAGCAGCGAATTATCCCGGGAGCAGTACTTC.

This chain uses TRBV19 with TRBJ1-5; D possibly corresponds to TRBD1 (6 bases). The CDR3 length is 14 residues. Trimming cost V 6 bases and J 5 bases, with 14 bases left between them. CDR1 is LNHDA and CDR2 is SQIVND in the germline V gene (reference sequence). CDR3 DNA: TGTGCCAGTAGGAAACAGGGTGAGGATCAGCCCCAGCATTTT. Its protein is CASRKQGEDQPQHF. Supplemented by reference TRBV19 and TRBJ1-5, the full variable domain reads DGGITQSPKYLFRKEGQNVTLSCEQNLNHDAMYWYRQDPGQGLRLIYYSQIVNDFQKGDIAEGYSVSREKKESFPLTVTSAQKNPTAFYLCASRKQGEDQPQHFGDGTRLSIL.

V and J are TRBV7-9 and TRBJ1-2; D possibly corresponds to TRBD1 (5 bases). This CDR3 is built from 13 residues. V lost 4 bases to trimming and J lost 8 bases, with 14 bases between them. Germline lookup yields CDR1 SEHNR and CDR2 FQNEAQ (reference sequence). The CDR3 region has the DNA TGTGCCAGCAGCTCCGGGGGTCTCGAGGGCTACACCTTC. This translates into CASSSGGLEGYTF. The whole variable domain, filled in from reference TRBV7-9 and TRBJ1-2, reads DTGVSQNPRHKITKRGQNVTFRCDPISEHNRLYWYRQTLGQGPEFLTYFQNEAQLEKSRLLSDRFSAERPKGSFSTLEIQRTEQGDSAMYLCASSSGGLEGYTFGSGTRLTVV.

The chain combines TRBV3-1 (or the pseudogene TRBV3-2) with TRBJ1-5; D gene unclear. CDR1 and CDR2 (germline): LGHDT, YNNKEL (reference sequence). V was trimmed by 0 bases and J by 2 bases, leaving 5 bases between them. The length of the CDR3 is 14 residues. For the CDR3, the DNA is TGTGCCAGCAGCCAAGATTCGGGCAATCAGCCCCAGCATTTT. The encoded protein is CASSQDSGNQPQHF.

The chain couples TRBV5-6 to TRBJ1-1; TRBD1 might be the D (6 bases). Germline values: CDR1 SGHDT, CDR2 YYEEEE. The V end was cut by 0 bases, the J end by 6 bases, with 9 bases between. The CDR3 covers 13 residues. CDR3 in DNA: TGTGCCAGCAGCTTGGTTTCAGGGGCTGAAGCTTTCTTT. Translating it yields CASSLVSGAEAFF.

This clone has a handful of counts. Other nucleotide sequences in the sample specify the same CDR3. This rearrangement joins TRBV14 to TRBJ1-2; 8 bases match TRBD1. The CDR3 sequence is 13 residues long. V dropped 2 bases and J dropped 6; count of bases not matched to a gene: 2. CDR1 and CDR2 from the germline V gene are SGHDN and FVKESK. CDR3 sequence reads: CASSQRTGNGYTF. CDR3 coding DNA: TGTGCCAGCAGCCAACGGACAGGGAATGGCTACACCTTC.

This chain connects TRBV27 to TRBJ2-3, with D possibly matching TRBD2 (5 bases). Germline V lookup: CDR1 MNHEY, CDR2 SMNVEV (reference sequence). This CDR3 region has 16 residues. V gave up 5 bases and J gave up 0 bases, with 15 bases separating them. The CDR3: CASSQGLGSSTDTQYF. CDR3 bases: TGTGCCAGCAGTCAAGGACTGGGGTCTAGCACAGATACGCAGTATTTT.

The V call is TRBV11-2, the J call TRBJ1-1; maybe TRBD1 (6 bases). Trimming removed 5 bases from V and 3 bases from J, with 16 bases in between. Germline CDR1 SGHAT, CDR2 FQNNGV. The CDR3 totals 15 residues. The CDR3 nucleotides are TGTGCCAGCAGCCTACAGGGTGTTGAGGACACTGAAGCTTTCTTT. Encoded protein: CASSLQGVEDTEAFF.